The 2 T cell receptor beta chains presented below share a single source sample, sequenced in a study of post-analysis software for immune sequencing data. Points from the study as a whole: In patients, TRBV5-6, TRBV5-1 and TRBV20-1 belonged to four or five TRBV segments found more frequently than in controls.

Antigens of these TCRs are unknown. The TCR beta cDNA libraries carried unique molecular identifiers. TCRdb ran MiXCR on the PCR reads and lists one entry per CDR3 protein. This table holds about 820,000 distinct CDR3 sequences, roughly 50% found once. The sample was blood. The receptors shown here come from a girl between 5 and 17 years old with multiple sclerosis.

The CDR3 reads CASSLEQDYEQYF. The CDR3 region has the DNA TGTGCCAGCAGCTTGGAACAGGACTACGAGCAGTACTTC. The V gene is TRBV5-4, the J gene TRBJ2-4; a weak D match, TRBD1 (5 bases). The last part of the DNA fits TRBJ2-7 better; the J call may be wrong. Germline V gene sequence: CDR1 SGHNT, CDR2 YYREEE (reference sequence). This CDR3 contains 13 residues.

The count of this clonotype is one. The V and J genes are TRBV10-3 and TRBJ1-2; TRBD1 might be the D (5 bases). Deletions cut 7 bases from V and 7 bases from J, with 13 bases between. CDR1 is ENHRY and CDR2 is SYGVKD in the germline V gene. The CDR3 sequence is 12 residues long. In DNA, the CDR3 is TGTGCCATCACGGACATGGCTGCTGGCTACACCTTC. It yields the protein CAITDMAAGYTF.